These 18 T cell receptor beta chains came from one sample sequenced in a study of T cell repertoires in cytomegalovirus infection. TCRdb itself ran the reads through MiXCR, one entry per CDR3 protein. The table shows about 440,000 distinct CDR3 sequences, with about a third occurring only once. The sequenced material came from PBMCs. The receptor source for this set is a human donor in good health (CMV status not recorded). Some clones in this sample may be carry-over from other donors' samples.

The rearrangement uses TRBV6-5 and TRBJ1-2; D ambiguous. This CDR3 has 14 residues. Deletions cut 5 bases from V and 8 bases from J, with 18 bases between. Germline CDR1 and CDR2: MNHEY and SVGAGI. CDR3 protein: CASSPAGLALGYTF. In DNA form, the CDR3 reads TGTGCCAGCAGTCCCGCCGGGCTGGCGTTGGGCTACACCTTC.

The CDR3 spells CASIYTEAFF. Here the CDR3 DNA reads TGTGCCAGCATTTACACTGAAGCTTTCTTT. The chain combines TRBV6-1 with TRBJ1-1; D call uncertain. V gave up 7 bases and J gave up 3 bases, with 3 bases separating them. CDR1 and CDR2 (germline): MNHNS, SASEGT. This CDR3 spans 10 amino acids.

This clonotype has a count of ten or more. This chain connects TRBV7-2 to TRBJ2-7, with D hard to call. Trimming shortened V by 1 base and J by 2 bases, and 18 bases separated the two germline ends. Looked up from germline, CDR1 is SGHTA and CDR2 is FQGNSA. The length of the CDR3 is 17 residues. As DNA, the CDR3 is TGTGCCAGCAGCTTAGTGCAGGATTTTATATTAACCTACGAGCAGTACTTC. The encoded protein is CASSLVQDFILTYEQYF.

The chain employs TRBV12-3 or TRBV12-4 and TRBJ2-7, with unresolved D. The CDR3 has 13 residues. The V gene lost 1 base and the J gene lost 6 bases, with 10 bases spanning the gap. The CDR3 protein is CASSLVVLGEQYF. CDR3 coding DNA: TGTGCCAGCAGTTTAGTGGTGTTGGGCGAGCAGTACTTC.

Remarks on this clonotype: The junction does not match germline at one end; this may be a read error. This rearrangement joins TRBV10-2 to TRBJ1-2, with 7 bases that match TRBD1. Germline assignment: CDR1 WSHSY and CDR2 SAAADI. The CDR3 covers 11 residues. The CDR3: CASSTGESYNF. The CDR3 coding sequence is TGCGCCAGCAGTACAGGGGAGAGCTACAACTTC.

The chain employs TRBV4-1 and TRBJ1-4; 7 nucleotides agree with TRBD1. CDR3 size: 16 residues. Germline V gene lookup returns CDR1 MGHRA and CDR2 YSYEKL. Trimming cost V 0 bases and J 7 bases; bases outside gene matches: 8. CDR3 sequence reads: CASSQDRVGQVEKLFF. Written as DNA, the CDR3 is TGCGCCAGCAGCCAAGATAGGGTTGGACAGGTTGAAAAACTGTTTTTT.

The table lists this clonotype with a few counts. The genes are TRBV6-6 and TRBJ2-5; TRBD2 matches 8 bases. CDR1 is MNHNY and CDR2 is SVGAGI in the germline V gene (reference sequence). V lost 4 bases and J lost 2; bases outside the gene matches: 6. CDR3 length equals 15 residues. CDR3 bases: TGTGCCAGCAGTTCTTATTTAGCGGGACAAGAGACCCAGTACTTC. Translating gives CASSSYLAGQETQYF.

This clonotype was observed a handful of times. The V and J genes are TRBV6-5 and TRBJ1-5; no definite D call. This CDR3 is built from 16 residues. The V and J ends lost 5 bases and 3 bases respectively, with 17 bases between them. From germline, CDR1 is MNHEY and CDR2 SVGAGI. Here the CDR3 reads CASSPRVGPHNQPQHF. CDR3 nucleotide sequence: TGTGCCAGCAGTCCCCGAGTTGGCCCCCACAATCAGCCCCAGCATTTT.

This clonotype came up many times. The chain employs TRBV7-8 and TRBJ2-3; 11 bases are shared with TRBD2. Per germline, CDR1 SGHVS and CDR2 FQNEAQ. This CDR3 is built from 18 residues. Trimming took 6 bases from V and 2 from J; bases not matched to a gene: 13. CDR3 bases: TGTGCCAGCAGACGGCATCCACTAGCGGGGGACCCCACAGATACGCAGTATTTT. Translating it yields CASRRHPLAGDPTDTQYF. The whole variable domain, remainder taken from reference TRBV7-8 and TRBJ2-3, is GAGVSQSPRYKVAKRGQDVALRCDPISGHVSLFWYQQALGQGPEFLTYFQNEAQLDKSGLPSDRFFAERPEGSVSTLKIQRTQQEDSAVYLCASRRHPLAGDPTDTQYFGPGTRLTVL.

The chain uses TRBV11-2 and TRBJ2-4; TRBD2 might be the D (5 bases). The germline CDR1 and CDR2 sequences are SGHAT and FQNNGV. Trimming took off 1 base at V and 6 bases at J, with 10 bases between the two ends. The length of the CDR3 is 14 residues. The CDR3: CASSLGTQANIQYF. The DNA of the CDR3 is TGTGCCAGCAGCTTAGGGACTCAAGCAAACATTCAGTACTTC.

The V gene is TRBV20-1, the J gene TRBJ1-1, with D possibly being TRBD1 (6 bases). Germline V gene lookup returns CDR1 DFQATT and CDR2 SNEGSKA (reference sequence). The CDR3 has 13 residues. The CDR3 DNA reads as TGCGGCCGGCGGACAGACATGAACACTGAAGCTTTCTTT. Protein: CGRRTDMNTEAFF.

The V and J genes are TRBV7-8 and TRBJ1-2; unclear D gene. The CDR3 covers 15 residues. The V end lost 3 bases, the J end lost 7 bases, and 18 bases lay between the germline ends. Germline CDR1 reads SGHVS; CDR2 reads FQNEAQ. The DNA for the CDR3 is TGTGCCAGCAGCTTGGGTAGAGAGGTGCGAGGTGGCTACACCTTC. Translating gives CASSLGREVRGGYTF.

Many counts were recorded for this clonotype. V and J are TRBV7-3 and TRBJ1-1, with a tentative D call TRBD1 (5 bases). Germline CDR1 and CDR2: SGHTA and FQGTGA. Trimming stripped 0 bases from V and 1 base from J, with 9 bases between. CDR3 length: 15 residues. CDR3 amino acids: CASSLTGGKNTEAFF. Here the CDR3 DNA reads TGTGCCAGCAGCTTAACTGGGGGGAAGAACACTGAAGCTTTCTTT.

The gene calls are TRBV7-2 and TRBJ2-3; 13 bases fit TRBD2. This CDR3 is built from 16 residues. J lost 0 bases, V lost 4 bases, and 1 base had no gene match. Germline lookup yields CDR1 SGHTA and CDR2 FQGNSA. CDR3 sequence reads: CASSSTSGGSTDTQYF. Written as DNA, the CDR3 is TGTGCCAGCAGCTCGACTAGCGGGGGGAGCACAGATACGCAGTATTTT.

This clonotype appeared many times. This chain connects TRBV10-2 to TRBJ2-7; maybe TRBD2 (5 bases). The CDR3 has 14 residues. Trimming took 5 bases from V and 4 from J, leaving 15 bases between them. Germline V lookup: CDR1 WSHSY, CDR2 SAAADI. The CDR3 DNA is TGCGCCAGCAGTCCGGGGATTTCGGGGTACGAGCAGTACTTC. Protein: CASSPGISGYEQYF.

This chain uses TRBV3-1 with TRBJ2-1; D tentatively fits TRBD1 or TRBD2 (5 bases each). The CDR3 totals 14 residues. CDR1 and CDR2 (germline): LGHDT, YNNKEL (reference sequence). The V gene lost 4 bases and the J gene lost 7 bases, with 14 bases spanning the gap. The CDR3 bases are TGTGCCAGCAGCCGTACCGGGACCACGAATGAGCAGTTCTTC. Translation: CASSRTGTTNEQFF.

A note on this clonotype: The CDR3 does not end in the conserved phenylalanine or tryptophan, so this is likely a read error. The chain has TRBV6-2 or TRBV6-3 and TRBJ2-1; 8 bases map to TRBD1. V was clipped by 5 bases and J by 4 bases; unmatched bases: 4. The CDR3 spans 14 residues. Germline V gene lookup returns CDR1 MNHEY and CDR2 SVGEGT. The CDR3 region is CASSGQGRYNEQFL. CDR3 nucleotide sequence: TGTGCCAGCAGTGGACAGGGACGGTACAATGAGCAGTTCTTA.

In its sample, this clonotype was seen many times. The chain uses TRBV12-3 or TRBV12-4 and TRBJ2-5; D is unresolved. The CDR3 spans 12 residues. V was clipped by 1 base and J by 3 bases, with 3 bases between them. The CDR3 nucleotides are TGTGCCAGCAGTTTAGGCGAAGAGACCCAGTACTTC. Translating gives CASSLGEETQYF.